A single T cell receptor (beta chain) is shown here with its context. Antigen specificity is unknown. At the DNA level, this CDR3 is encoded by other sequences in the same sample as well. The sample belongs to a study of beta chain features in type 1 diabetes. Looking at the study overall: Sorted cells from all samples, numbering 107,917,701, were examined. The study's findings and limits: Any PCR bias toward short templates would affect both groups alike. Naive, central memory and Treg TCRB repertoires appeared more alike in patients than in healthy donors.

Per the germline V gene, CDR1 is SQVTM and CDR2 is ANQGSEA. The CDR3 is 12 residues long. Reverse transcribing all isolated RNA meant expressed TCRB transcripts were sequenced. Approximately 4 million reads was the average for naive, central memory and regulatory T cell samples. The repertoire was sequenced with immunoSEQ multiplex PCR; TCRdb's copy has only in-frame clones and lacks some. The sample lists roughly 500,000 clones; approximately 31% were seen once. What was sequenced was naive CD4+ T cells from blood. This sequence was found in a man between 18 and 29 years old in good health. V and J are TRBV29-1 and TRBJ2-5; 7 bases align to TRBD2. The end of the DNA fits TRBJ2-7 better, so the J call may be wrong. The CDR3 protein is CSVGTSSYEQYF. The CDR3, as DNA: TGCAGCGTTGGGACTAGCTCCTACGAGCAGTACTTC.